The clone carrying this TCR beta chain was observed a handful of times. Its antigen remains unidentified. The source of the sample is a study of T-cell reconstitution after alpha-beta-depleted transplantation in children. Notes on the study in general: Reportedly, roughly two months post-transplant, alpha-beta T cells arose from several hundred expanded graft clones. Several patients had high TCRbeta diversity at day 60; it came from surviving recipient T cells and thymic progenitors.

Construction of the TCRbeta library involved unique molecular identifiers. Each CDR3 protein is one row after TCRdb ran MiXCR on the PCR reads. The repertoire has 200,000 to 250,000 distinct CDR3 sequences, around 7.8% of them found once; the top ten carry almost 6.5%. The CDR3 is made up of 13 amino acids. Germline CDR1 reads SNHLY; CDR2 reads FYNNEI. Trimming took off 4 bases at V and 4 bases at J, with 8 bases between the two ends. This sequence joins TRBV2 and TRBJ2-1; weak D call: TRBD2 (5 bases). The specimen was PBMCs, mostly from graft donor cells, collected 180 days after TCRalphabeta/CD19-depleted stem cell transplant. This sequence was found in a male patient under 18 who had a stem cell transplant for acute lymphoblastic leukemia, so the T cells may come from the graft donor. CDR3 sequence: CASSVGLYNEQFF. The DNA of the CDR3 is TGTGCCAGCAGTGTAGGACTTTACAATGAGCAGTTCTTC.